This T cell receptor beta chain was found in a study of T cells expressing NK-cell markers. TCRdb re-called the 5' RACE reads, yielding one record per CDR3 amino acid sequence without DNA. This table lists 350,000 to 400,000 distinct CDR3 sequences. Germline assignment: CDR1 KGHDR and CDR2 SFDVKD. This CDR3 comprises 14 residues. The TCR originated in a woman aged 45 to 65 in good health. The V and J genes are TRBV24-1 and TRBJ2-1; TCRdb names TRBD2, which stays unverified in the absence of DNA. The sample taken for sequencing was blood T cells: a sorted CD56 or NKG2C T cell subset, CD4+ or CD8+ T cells, or bulk PBMC T cells (not recorded which). CDR3 amino acids: CATSPGPAGDEQFF.